The 26 T cell receptor beta chains below come from one sample, sequenced in a study of beta chain features in type 1 diabetes. Whole-study findings and limits: Moderately but significantly shorter TCRB CDR3s were found in Type 1 diabetes patients in all four CD4+ subsets.

cDNA synthesis used the whole RNA isolate, giving expressed TCRB sequences. Libraries were prepared by immunoSEQ multiplex PCR; TCRdb keeps only in-frame clonotypes and omits some of them. The sample consists of under 150,000 clones, roughly a sixth of them appearing once. What these receptors recognize is not known. The source material was central memory CD4+ T cells from blood. These receptors originate from a man younger than 35 with type 1 diabetes.

This clone was detected ten times or more. V is TRBV14 and J is TRBJ2-1; D unclear. Germline V gives CDR1 SGHDN, CDR2 FVKESK. V lost 4 bases to trimming and J lost 11 bases, with 15 bases between them. CDR3 length: 13 amino acids. The CDR3 spells CASSLAWGMKQFF. The CDR3 DNA follows: TGTGCCAGCAGCCTCGCCTGGGGAATGAAGCAGTTCTTC.

The chain employs TRBV7-9 and TRBJ2-5; 11 nucleotides match TRBD2. The closer fit of TRBJ2-7 to the DNA end suggests the J call may be wrong. There are 14 residues in the CDR3. CDR1 SEHNR and CDR2 FQNEAQ come from the germline V gene (reference sequence). In DNA form, the CDR3 reads TGTGCCAGCAGCTCCACTAGCGGGAGCTACGAGCAGTACTTC. It encodes CASSSTSGSYEQYF.

This clone was recorded only once. The J gene is TRBJ1-1, the V gene TRBV9, with 9 bases that match TRBD1. With V trimmed by 4 bases and J by 2 bases, 12 bases remained unmatched. Germline-derived CDR1 and CDR2 are SGDLS and YYNGEE. This CDR3 comprises 17 residues. CDR3 nucleotide sequence: TGTGCCAGCAGCAACCGGGACAGGGCCCGTTCTAACACTGAAGCTTTCTTT. Its translation: CASSNRDRARSNTEAFF.

This clone was observed a few times. The V and J genes are TRBV15 and TRBJ2-5; TRBD2 aligns across 8 bases. The CDR3 is 17 residues long. The trim removed 3 bases at V and 2 bases at J, leaving 11 bases unmatched. The germline CDR1 and CDR2 sequences are LNHNV and YYDKDF (reference sequence). CDR3 residues: CATSRLPGLGGQETQYF. Written as DNA, the CDR3 is TGTGCCACCAGCAGGCTACCGGGACTAGGAGGGCAAGAGACCCAGTACTTC.

This clone was observed a handful of times. The rearrangement uses TRBV23-1 and TRBJ2-7; 10 bases are shared with TRBD1. TRBV23-1 is assigned to the ORF class and has an uncertain function. With 6 bases clipped from V and 4 bases from J, the junction kept 12 bases outside the gene matches. The CDR3 length is 16 residues. The DNA for the CDR3 is TGCGCCAGCAGACCCCCCTTCGGGACAGGGGTGTACGAGCAGTACTTC. Its protein product is CASRPPFGTGVYEQYF.

Many counts were recorded for this clone. This chain connects TRBV29-1 to TRBJ1-5; weak D call: TRBD1 (5 bases). Trimming shortened V by 7 bases and J by 1 base, and 8 bases separated the two germline ends. There are 12 residues in the CDR3. CDR1 and CDR2 (germline): SQVTM, ANQGSEA. The CDR3 bases are TGCAGCGCCTCAGGGAGCAATCAGCCCCAGCATTTT. Translation: CSASGSNQPQHF.

Ten or more counts support this clone. The chain uses TRBV7-2 and TRBJ2-6, with D unresolved. Trimming took off 2 bases at V and 0 bases at J, with 14 bases between the two ends. Germline CDR1 is SGHTA and CDR2 is FQGNSA. The CDR3 contains 18 residues. CDR3 nucleotide sequence: TGTGCCAGCAGCTTAATCCAGTCTTCAAGCTCTGGGGCCAACGTCCTGACTTTC. Protein product: CASSLIQSSSSGANVLTF.

This clone was counted a few times. The chain has TRBV6-4 and TRBJ2-1, with 11 bases fitting TRBD1. V shed 4 bases and J 4 bases; nucleotides not matched to a gene: 3. The CDR3 covers 15 residues. Germline values: CDR1 MRHNA, CDR2 SNTAGT. The chain's CDR3 is CASSVGQGAYNEQFF. The CDR3 DNA is TGTGCCAGCAGTGTTGGACAGGGGGCTTACAATGAGCAGTTCTTC.

This clone was seen a few times. The chain's CDR3 is CASSRQGDTQYF. For the CDR3, the DNA is TGTGCCAGCAGCCGACAAGGGGATACGCAGTATTTT. J is TRBJ2-3 and V is TRBV7-2; D gene unclear. Germline assignment: CDR1 SGHTA and CDR2 FQGNSA. V was trimmed by 5 bases and J by 6 bases, leaving 9 bases between them. This CDR3 spans 12 amino acids.

The chain combines TRBV28 with TRBJ1-2; weak D call: TRBD1 (5 bases). Germline V gives CDR1 MDHEN, CDR2 SYDVKM. V gave up 2 bases and J gave up 3 bases, with 19 bases separating them. The CDR3 is 17 amino acids. This chain's CDR3 is CASSLGGVATTDYGYTF. Here the CDR3 DNA reads TGTGCCAGCAGTTTAGGGGGAGTCGCCACGACCGACTATGGCTACACCTTC.

This clone was seen a single time. V and J are TRBV6-6 and TRBJ2-1, with no clear D. The CDR3 contains 16 residues. V gave up 4 bases and J gave up 2 bases, with 15 bases separating them. Germline CDR1 reads MNHNY; CDR2 reads SVGAGI (reference sequence). The CDR3, as DNA: TGTGCCAGCAGTTCCGGTCGGGCAATAGCCTACAATGAGCAGTTCTTC. This sequence encodes CASSSGRAIAYNEQFF.

This chain links TRBV14 with TRBJ2-3; D gene ambiguous. V dropped 4 bases and J dropped 6 bases, with 8 bases sitting between them. CDR1 is SGHDN and CDR2 is FVKESK in the germline V gene. This CDR3 spans 12 amino acids. CDR3 DNA: TGTGCCAGCAGCCTCCAATATGATACGCAGTATTTT. It codes for CASSLQYDTQYF.

About this clone: Different DNA sequences within this sample yield the same CDR3. The chain is built from TRBV2 and TRBJ2-5; no reliable D call. This CDR3 has 11 amino acids. Trimming pared 3 bases from V and 4 bases from J, leaving 3 bases between. CDR1 is SNHLY, CDR2 FYNNEI, per germline. This CDR3 reads CASSEGETQYF. CDR3 DNA sequence: TGTGCCAGCAGTGAGGGAGAGACCCAGTACTTC.

The sample holds a few counts of this clone. The rearrangement links TRBV7-9 to TRBJ2-7, with D perhaps given as TRBD1 or TRBD2 (5 bases each). V was cut by 5 bases and J by 5 bases, with 10 bases left in between. CDR1 is SEHNR and CDR2 is FQNEAQ in the germline V gene (reference sequence). The CDR3 runs 12 residues. CDR3 in amino acids: CASSLMGDEQYF. The CDR3 nucleotides are TGTGCCAGCAGCCTCATGGGGGACGAGCAGTACTTC.

This clone has ten or more counts. The chain links TRBV19 to TRBJ2-1, with a possible D match to TRBD2 (5 bases). Looked up from germline, CDR1 is LNHDA and CDR2 is SQIVND (reference sequence). The CDR3 contains 14 residues. The V end was cut by 4 bases, the J end by 4 bases, with 11 bases between. The CDR3 DNA follows: TGTGCCAGTAGTACGGGGATCAGTTACAATGAGCAGTTCTTC. Its protein product is CASSTGISYNEQFF.

This clone was found a few times. V gene TRBV5-1 combines with J gene TRBJ2-2, with no clear D. The V gene lost 1 base and the J gene lost 3 bases, with 10 bases spanning the gap. From germline, CDR1 is SGHRS and CDR2 YFSETQ. There are 15 residues in the CDR3. CDR3 sequence: CASSLSGLHTGELFF. The CDR3, as DNA: TGCGCCAGCAGCTTGTCCGGTCTCCACACCGGGGAGCTGTTTTTT.

This clone turned up a few times. The V call is TRBV10-3, the J call TRBJ2-7; TRBD1 matches 8 bases. The CDR3 spans 13 residues. Germline V gene data show CDR1 as ENHRY and CDR2 as SYGVKD. The V segment lost 10 bases and the J segment 4 bases; nucleotides outside the gene matches: 9. CDR3 region: CATNRGAAYEQYF. The CDR3 DNA is TGTGCCACCAACAGGGGGGCGGCTTACGAGCAGTACTTC.

The gene calls are TRBV2 and TRBJ1-3, with D unclear. There are 14 residues in the CDR3. V lost 2 bases, J lost 2 bases, and 7 bases lay in between. Per germline, CDR1 SNHLY and CDR2 FYNNEI. The CDR3 is CASSESPAGNTIYF. For the CDR3, the DNA is TGTGCCAGCAGTGAATCGCCAGCTGGAAACACCATATATTTT.

The chain employs TRBV9 and TRBJ1-6; D possibly corresponds to TRBD1 (5 bases). The CDR3 is 16 residues long. The germline V gene has CDR1 SGDLS and CDR2 YYNGEE. Trimming left V 2 bases short and J 9 bases short, with 18 bases between. CDR3 in amino acids: CASSVSMVQTGSPLHF. The CDR3 coding sequence is TGTGCCAGCAGCGTTAGTATGGTACAAACAGGTTCACCCCTCCACTTT.

This clone has just a few counts. The V and J genes are TRBV7-2 and TRBJ1-2; 9 bases match TRBD1. Germline assignment: CDR1 SGHTA and CDR2 FQGNSA. Trimming took 4 bases from V and 4 from J; bases not matched to a gene: 4. This CDR3 contains 14 residues. In nucleotides, the CDR3 is TGTGCCAGCAGCTCGGACAGGGGCCTCTATGGCTACACCTTC. As protein: CASSSDRGLYGYTF.

The table lists this clone with many counts. The V gene is TRBV13, the J gene TRBJ1-1; unclear D gene. The CDR3 spans 13 residues. The germline V gene encodes CDR1 PRHDT and CDR2 FYEKMQ (reference sequence). The V gene lost 1 base and the J gene lost 11 bases, with 14 bases spanning the gap. CDR3 sequence reads: CASSLDGVLLAFF. In nucleotides, the CDR3 is TGTGCCAGCAGCTTAGACGGCGTATTATTGGCTTTCTTT.

The CDR3 DNA follows: TGTGCCAGCAGCTTCTCGCGAGTATGGGGCGGGGAGCTGTTTTTT. Protein sequence: CASSFSRVWGGELFF. This chain uses TRBV9 with TRBJ2-2; D unresolved. V was cut by 4 bases and J by 7 bases, with 17 bases left in between. There are 15 residues in the CDR3. Germline CDR1 and CDR2: SGDLS and YYNGEE.

The chain carries TRBV19 and TRBJ1-5, with 9 bases identical to TRBD1. This CDR3 spans 15 amino acids. After removal of 5 bases from V and 4 bases from J, the junction contained 6 bases not matched to a gene. CDR1 and CDR2 from the germline V gene are LNHDA and SQIVND (reference sequence). Here the CDR3 DNA reads TGTGCCAGTAGTCTGGGGACAGGGCCGAATCAGCCCCAGCATTTT. It codes for CASSLGTGPNQPQHF.

The chain recombines TRBV29-1 with TRBJ2-3; no reliable D call. In germline, CDR1 is SQVTM, CDR2 ANQGSEA. The CDR3 runs to 14 residues. The V gene lost 4 bases and the J gene lost 4 bases, with 15 bases spanning the gap. The CDR3 DNA is TGCAGCGTTGCCCCTCGTGAATTCCCAGATACGCAGTATTTT. Protein sequence: CSVAPREFPDTQYF.

In its sample, this clone was seen a few times. The rearrangement links TRBV10-3 to TRBJ2-3; TRBD2 aligns across 10 bases. The ends lost 6 bases at V and 3 bases at J; junction bases unmatched: 3. This CDR3 is 14 amino acids long. Germline lookup yields CDR1 ENHRY and CDR2 SYGVKD. The CDR3 protein is CAISWTSGTDTQYF. As DNA, the CDR3 is TGTGCCATCAGCTGGACTAGCGGAACAGATACGCAGTATTTT.

This clone was detected a few times. The V and J genes are TRBV7-2 and TRBJ2-3; D possibly corresponds to TRBD2 (6 bases). Germline lookup yields CDR1 SGHTA and CDR2 FQGNSA. The CDR3 consists of 18 residues. V was pared by 1 base and J by 0 bases, with 17 bases between. The CDR3 protein is CASSLDPPAGLSTDTQYF. Here the CDR3 DNA reads TGTGCCAGCAGCTTAGATCCTCCAGCGGGCCTTAGCACAGATACGCAGTATTTT.